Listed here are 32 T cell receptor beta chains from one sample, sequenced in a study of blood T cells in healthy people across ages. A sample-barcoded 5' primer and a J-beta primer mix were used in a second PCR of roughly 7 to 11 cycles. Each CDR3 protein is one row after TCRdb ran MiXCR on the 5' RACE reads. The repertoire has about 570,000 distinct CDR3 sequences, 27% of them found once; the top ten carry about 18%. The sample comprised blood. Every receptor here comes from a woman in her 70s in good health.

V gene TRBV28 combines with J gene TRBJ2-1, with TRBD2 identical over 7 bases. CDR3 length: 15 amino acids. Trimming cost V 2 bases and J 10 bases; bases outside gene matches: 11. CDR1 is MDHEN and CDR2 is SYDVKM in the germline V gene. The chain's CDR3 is CASSLGLAGLGEQFF. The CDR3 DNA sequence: TGTGCCAGCAGTTTAGGGTTAGCGGGCCTCGGGGAGCAGTTCTTC. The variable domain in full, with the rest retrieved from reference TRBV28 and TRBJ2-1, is DVKVTQSSRYLVKRTGEKVFLECVQDMDHENMFWYRQDPGLGLRLIYFSYDVKMKEKGDIPEGYSVSREKKERFSLILESASTNQTSMYLCASSLGLAGLGEQFFGPGTRLTVL.

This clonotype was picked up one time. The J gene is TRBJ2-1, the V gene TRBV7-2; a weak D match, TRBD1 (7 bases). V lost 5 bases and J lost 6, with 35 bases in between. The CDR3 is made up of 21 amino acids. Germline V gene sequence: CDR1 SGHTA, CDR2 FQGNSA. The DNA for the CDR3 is TGTGCCAGCAGCCCCCGGAGGGACAGTATCAGGGTTTATGCCCTTAGCAATGAGCAGTTCTTC. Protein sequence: CASSPRRDSIRVYALSNEQFF.

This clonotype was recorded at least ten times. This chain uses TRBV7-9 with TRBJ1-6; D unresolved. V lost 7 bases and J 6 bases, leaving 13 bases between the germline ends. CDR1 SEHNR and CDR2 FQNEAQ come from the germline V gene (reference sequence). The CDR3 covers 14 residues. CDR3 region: CASTIGGSNSPLHF. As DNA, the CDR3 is TGTGCCAGCACCATTGGAGGGAGTAATTCACCCCTCCACTTT. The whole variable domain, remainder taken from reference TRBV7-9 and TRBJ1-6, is DTGVSQNPRHKITKRGQNVTFRCDPISEHNRLYWYRQTLGQGPEFLTYFQNEAQLEKSRLLSDRFSAERPKGSFSTLEIQRTEQGDSAMYLCASTIGGSNSPLHFGNGTRLTVT.

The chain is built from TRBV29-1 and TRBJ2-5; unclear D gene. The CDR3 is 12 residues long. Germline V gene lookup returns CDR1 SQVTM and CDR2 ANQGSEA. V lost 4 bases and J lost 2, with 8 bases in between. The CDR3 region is CSVASGQETQYF. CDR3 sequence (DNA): TGCAGCGTTGCTTCAGGACAAGAGACCCAGTACTTC.

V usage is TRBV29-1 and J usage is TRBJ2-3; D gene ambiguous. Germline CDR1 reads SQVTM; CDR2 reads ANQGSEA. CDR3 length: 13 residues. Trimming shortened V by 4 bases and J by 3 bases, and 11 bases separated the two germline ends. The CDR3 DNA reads TGCAGCGTTGCGCCACGGCAAACAGATACGCAGTATTTT. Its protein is CSVAPRQTDTQYF.

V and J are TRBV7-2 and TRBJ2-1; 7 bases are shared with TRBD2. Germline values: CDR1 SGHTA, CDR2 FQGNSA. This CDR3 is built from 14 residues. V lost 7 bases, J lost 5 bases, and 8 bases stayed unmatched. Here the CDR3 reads CASTLSGHDNEQFF. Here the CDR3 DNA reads TGTGCCAGCACCCTTAGCGGGCATGACAATGAGCAGTTCTTC. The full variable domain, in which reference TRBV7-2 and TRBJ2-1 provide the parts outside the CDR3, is GAGVSQSPSNKVTEKGKDVELRCDPISGHTALYWYRQSLGQGLEFLIYFQGNSAPDKSGLPSDRFSAERTGGSVSTLTIQRTQQEDSAVYLCASTLSGHDNEQFFGPGTRLTVL.

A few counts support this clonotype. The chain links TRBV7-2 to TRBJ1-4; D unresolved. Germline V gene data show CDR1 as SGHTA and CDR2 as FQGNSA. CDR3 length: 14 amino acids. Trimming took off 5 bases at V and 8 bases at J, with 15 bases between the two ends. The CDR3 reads CASSTLGEKEKLFF. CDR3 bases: TGTGCCAGCAGCACACTGGGCGAAAAGGAAAAACTGTTTTTT.

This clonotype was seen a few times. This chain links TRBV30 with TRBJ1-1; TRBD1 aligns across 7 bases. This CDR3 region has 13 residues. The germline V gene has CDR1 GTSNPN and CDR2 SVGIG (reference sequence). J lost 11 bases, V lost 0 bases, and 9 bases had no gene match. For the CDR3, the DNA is TGTGCCTGGAGTGTACAGGGGACATCCTACGCTTTCTTT. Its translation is CAWSVQGTSYAFF.

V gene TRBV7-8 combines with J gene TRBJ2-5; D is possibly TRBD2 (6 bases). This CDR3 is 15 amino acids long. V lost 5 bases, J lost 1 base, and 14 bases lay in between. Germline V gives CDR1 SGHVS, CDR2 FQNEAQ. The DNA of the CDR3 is TGTGCCAGCAGCCCCTTCACTAGCATCCAAGAGACCCAGTACTTC. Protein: CASSPFTSIQETQYF. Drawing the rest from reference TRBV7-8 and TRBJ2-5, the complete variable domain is GAGVSQSPRYKVAKRGQDVALRCDPISGHVSLFWYQQALGQGPEFLTYFQNEAQLDKSGLPSDRFFAERPEGSVSTLKIQRTQQEDSAVYLCASSPFTSIQETQYFGPGTRLLVL.

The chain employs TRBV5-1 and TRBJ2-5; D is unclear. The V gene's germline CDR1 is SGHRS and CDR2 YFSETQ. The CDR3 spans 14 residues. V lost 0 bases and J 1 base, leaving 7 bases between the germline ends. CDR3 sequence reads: CASSLGSVQETQYF. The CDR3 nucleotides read TGCGCCAGCAGCTTGGGATCGGTCCAAGAGACCCAGTACTTC.

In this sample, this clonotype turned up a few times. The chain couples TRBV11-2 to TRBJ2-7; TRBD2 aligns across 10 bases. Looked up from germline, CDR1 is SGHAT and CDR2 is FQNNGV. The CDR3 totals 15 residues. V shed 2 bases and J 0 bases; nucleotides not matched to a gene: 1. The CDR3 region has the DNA TGTGCCAGCAGCTTAACTAGCGGGAACTCCTACGAGCAGTACTTC. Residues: CASSLTSGNSYEQYF.

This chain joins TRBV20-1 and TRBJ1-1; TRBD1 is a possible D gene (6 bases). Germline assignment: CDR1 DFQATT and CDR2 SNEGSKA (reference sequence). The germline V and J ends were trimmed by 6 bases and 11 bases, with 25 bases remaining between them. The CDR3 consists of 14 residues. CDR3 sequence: CSAHLAGTRRLAFF. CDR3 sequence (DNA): TGCAGTGCCCATCTCGCCGGGACAAGGAGACTGGCTTTCTTT.

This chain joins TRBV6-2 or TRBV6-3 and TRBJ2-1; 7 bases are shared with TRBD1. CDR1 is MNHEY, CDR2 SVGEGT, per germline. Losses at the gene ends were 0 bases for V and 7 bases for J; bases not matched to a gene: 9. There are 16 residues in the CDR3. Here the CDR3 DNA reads TGTGCCAGCAGTTACTCCGCCAGGGGGATTTGGAATGAGCAGTTCTTC. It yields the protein CASSYSARGIWNEQFF.

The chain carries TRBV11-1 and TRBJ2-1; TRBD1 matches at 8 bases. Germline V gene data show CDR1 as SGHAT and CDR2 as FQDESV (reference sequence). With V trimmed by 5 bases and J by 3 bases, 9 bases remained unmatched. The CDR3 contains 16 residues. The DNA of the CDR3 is TGTGCCAGCAGCACTCTAATGGGACAGGTCTACAATGAGCAGTTCTTC. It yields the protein CASSTLMGQVYNEQFF.

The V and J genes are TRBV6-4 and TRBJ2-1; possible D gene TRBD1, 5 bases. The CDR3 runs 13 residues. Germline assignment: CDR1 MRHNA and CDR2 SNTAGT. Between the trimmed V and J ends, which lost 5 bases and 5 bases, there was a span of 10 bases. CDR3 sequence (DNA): TGTGCCAGCAGTTTAGACAGCAACAATGAGCAGTTCTTC. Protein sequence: CASSLDSNNEQFF.

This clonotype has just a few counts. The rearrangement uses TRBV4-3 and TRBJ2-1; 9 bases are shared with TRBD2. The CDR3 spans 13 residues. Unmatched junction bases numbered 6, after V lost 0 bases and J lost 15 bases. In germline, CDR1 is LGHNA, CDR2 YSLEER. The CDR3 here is CASSQDQRGAMFF. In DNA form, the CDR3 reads TGCGCCAGCAGCCAAGATCAGCGGGGGGCCATGTTCTTC.

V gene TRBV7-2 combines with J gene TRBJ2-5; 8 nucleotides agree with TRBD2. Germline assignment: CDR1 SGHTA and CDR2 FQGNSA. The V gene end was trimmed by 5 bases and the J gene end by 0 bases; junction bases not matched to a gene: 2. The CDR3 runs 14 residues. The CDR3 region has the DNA TGTGCCAGCAGCGTTAGCGGGGACCAAGAGACCCAGTACTTC. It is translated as CASSVSGDQETQYF.

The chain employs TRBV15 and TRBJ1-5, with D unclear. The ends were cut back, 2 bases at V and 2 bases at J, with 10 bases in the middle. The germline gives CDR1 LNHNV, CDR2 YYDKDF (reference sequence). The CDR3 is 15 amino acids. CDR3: CATSRRADGNQPQHF. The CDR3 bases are TGTGCCACCAGCAGACGGGCGGATGGCAATCAGCCCCAGCATTTT.

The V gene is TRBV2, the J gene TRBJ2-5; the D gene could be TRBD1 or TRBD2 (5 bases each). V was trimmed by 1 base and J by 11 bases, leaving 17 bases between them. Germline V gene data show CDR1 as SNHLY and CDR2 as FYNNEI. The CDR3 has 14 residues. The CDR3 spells CASSEVSARGEQYF. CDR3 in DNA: TGTGCCAGCAGTGAAGTGAGCGCGAGGGGAGAGCAGTACTTC. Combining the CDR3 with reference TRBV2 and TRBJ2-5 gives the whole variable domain EPEVTQTPSHQVTQMGQEVILRCVPISNHLYFYWYRQILGQKVEFLVSFYNNEISEKSEIFDDQFSVERPDGSNFTLKIRSTKLEDSAMYFCASSEVSARGEQYFGPGTRLLVL.

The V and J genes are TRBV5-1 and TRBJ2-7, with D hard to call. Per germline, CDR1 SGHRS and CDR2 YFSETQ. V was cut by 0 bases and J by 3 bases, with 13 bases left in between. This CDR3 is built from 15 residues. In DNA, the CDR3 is TGCGCCAGCAGCTTGGAAATCGCACGGGTCTACGAGCAGTACTTC. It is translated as CASSLEIARVYEQYF.

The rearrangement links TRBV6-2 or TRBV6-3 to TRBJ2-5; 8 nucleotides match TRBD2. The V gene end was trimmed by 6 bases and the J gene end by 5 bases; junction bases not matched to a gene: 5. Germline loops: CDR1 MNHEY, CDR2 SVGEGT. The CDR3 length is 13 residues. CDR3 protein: CASSQTSDETQYF. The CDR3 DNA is TGTGCCAGCAGCCAGACTAGCGATGAGACCCAGTACTTC.

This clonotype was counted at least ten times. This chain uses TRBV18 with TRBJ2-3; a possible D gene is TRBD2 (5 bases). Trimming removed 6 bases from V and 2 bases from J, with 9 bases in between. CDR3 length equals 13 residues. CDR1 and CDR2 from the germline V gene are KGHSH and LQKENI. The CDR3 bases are TGTGCCAGCTCCTCCGGACTCACAGATACGCAGTATTTT. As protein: CASSSGLTDTQYF.

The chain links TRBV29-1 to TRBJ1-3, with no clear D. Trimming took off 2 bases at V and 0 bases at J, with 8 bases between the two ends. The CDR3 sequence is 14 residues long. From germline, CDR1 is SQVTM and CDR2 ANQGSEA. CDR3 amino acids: CSVESEYSGNTIYF. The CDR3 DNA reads TGCAGCGTTGAATCGGAGTACTCTGGAAACACCATATATTTT.

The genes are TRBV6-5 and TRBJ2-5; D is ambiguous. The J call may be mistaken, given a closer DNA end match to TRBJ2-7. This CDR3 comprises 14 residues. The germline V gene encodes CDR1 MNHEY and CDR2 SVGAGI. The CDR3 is CASSYSRVTYEQYF. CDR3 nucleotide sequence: TGTGCCAGCAGTTACTCCCGGGTCACCTACGAGCAGTACTTC.

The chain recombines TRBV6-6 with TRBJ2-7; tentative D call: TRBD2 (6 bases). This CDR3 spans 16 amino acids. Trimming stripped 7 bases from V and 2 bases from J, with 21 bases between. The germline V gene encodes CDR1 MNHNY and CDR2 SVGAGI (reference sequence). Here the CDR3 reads CASTQPTGSGPYEQYF. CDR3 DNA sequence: TGTGCCAGCACTCAACCAACCGGTAGCGGCCCCTACGAGCAGTACTTC.

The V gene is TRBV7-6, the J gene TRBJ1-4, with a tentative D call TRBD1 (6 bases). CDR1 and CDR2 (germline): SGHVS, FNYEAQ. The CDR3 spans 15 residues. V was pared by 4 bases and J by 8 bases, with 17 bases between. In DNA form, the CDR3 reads TGTGCCAGCAGCTCCCTTAGGGGGGGAGAAGAAAAACTGTTTTTT. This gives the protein CASSSLRGGEEKLFF. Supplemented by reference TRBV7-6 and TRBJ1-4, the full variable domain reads GAGVSQSPRYKVTKRGQDVALRCDPISGHVSLYWYRQALGQGPEFLTYFNYEAQQDKSGLPNDRFSAERPEGSISTLTIQRTEQRDSAMYRCASSSLRGGEEKLFFGSGTQLSVL.

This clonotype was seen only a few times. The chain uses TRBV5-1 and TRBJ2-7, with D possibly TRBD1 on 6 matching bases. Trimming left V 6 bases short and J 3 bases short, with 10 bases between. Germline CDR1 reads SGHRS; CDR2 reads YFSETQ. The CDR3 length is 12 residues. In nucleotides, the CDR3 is TGCGCCAGCAACAGGGATGGCTACGAGCAGTACTTC. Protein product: CASNRDGYEQYF.

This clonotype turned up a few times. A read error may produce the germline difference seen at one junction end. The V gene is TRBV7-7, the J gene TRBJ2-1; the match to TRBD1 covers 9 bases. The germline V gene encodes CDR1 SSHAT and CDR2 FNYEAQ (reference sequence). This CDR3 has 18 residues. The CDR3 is CASSQGTGRTANYNEQFF. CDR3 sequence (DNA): TGTGCTAGCAGCCAAGGGACAGGGCGCACCGCCAACTACAATGAGCAGTTCTTC. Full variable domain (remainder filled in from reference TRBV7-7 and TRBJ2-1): GAGVSQSPRYKVTKRGQDVTLRCDPISSHATLYWYQQALGQGPEFLTYFNYEAQPDKSGLPSDRFSAERPEGSISTLTIQRTEQRDSAMYRCASSQGTGRTANYNEQFFGPGTRLTVL.

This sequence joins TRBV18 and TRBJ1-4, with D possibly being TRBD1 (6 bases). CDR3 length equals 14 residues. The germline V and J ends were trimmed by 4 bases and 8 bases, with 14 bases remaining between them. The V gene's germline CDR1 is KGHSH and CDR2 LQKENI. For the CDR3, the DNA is TGTGCCAGCTCACGCCTAAGGGGGGACGAAAAACTGTTTTTT. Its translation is CASSRLRGDEKLFF.

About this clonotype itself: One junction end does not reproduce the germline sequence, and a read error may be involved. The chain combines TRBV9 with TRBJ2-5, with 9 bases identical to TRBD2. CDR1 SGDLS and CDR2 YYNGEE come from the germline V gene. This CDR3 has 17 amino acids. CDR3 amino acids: CAGSVGGSGGSMETQYF. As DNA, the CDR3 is TGTGCCGGCAGCGTAGGAGGTAGCGGGGGTTCGATGGAGACCCAGTACTTC.

The DNA for the CDR3 is TGCAGTGCACCAGGGACAGGAAAAAACATTCAGTACTTC. Encoded protein: CSAPGTGKNIQYF. The rearrangement links TRBV20-1 to TRBJ2-4, with 8 positions matching TRBD1. CDR1 and CDR2 from the germline V gene are DFQATT and SNEGSKA (reference sequence). The CDR3 is 13 residues long. The V segment lost 6 bases and the J segment 4 bases; nucleotides outside the gene matches: 5.

Written as DNA, the CDR3 is TGTGCCAGCAGTTCCGTAAGAAATTCACCCCTCCACTTT. It codes for CASSSVRNSPLHF. The rearrangement joins TRBV6-2 or TRBV6-3 to TRBJ1-6, with D unresolved. Per the germline V gene, CDR1 is MNHEY and CDR2 is SVGEGT. CDR3 length: 13 amino acids. The germline V and J ends were trimmed by 4 bases and 7 bases, with 8 bases remaining between them.